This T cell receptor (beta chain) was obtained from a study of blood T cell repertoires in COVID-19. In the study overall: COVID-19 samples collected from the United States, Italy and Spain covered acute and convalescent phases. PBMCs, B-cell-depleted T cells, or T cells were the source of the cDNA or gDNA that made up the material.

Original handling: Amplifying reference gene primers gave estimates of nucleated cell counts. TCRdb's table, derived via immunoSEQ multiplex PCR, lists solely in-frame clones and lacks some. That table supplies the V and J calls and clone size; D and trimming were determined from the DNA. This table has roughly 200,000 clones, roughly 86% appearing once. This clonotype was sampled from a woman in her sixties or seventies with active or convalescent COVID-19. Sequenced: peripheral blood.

In nucleotides, the CDR3 is TGTGCCTTGACGACAGGGGAATACTACGAGCAGTACTTC. This gives the protein CALTTGEYYEQYF. The chain uses TRBV30 and TRBJ2-7; 8 bases line up with TRBD1. The ends lost 7 bases at V and 3 bases at J; junction bases unmatched: 8. This CDR3 comprises 13 residues. CDR1 and CDR2 (germline): GTSNPN, SVGIG (reference sequence).